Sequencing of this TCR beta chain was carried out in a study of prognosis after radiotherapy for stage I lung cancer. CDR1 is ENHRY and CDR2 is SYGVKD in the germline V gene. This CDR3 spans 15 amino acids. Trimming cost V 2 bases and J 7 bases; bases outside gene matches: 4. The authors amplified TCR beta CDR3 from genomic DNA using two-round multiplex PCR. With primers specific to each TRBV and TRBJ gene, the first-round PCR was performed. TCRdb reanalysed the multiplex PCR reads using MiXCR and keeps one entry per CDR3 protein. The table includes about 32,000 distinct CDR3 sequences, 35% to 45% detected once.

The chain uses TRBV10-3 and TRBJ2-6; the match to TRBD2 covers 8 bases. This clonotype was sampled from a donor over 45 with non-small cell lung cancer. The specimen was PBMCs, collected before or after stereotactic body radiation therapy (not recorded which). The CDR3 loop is CAISETGGFANVLTF. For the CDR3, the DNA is TGTGCCATCAGTGAGACGGGGGGGTTCGCCAACGTCCTGACTTTC.